The present T cell receptor beta chain was sequenced within a study of naive and memory T cell subsets. General study findings and limits: No ground truth validated the naive and memory repertoire findings.

CDR3 size: 17 residues. J was trimmed by 2 bases and V by 2 bases; bases with no gene match: 5. Germline loops: CDR1 SGHDN, CDR2 FVKESK. In regard to this clonotype: As yet, its antigen is unknown.

Cells stained for CD3, CD4, CD8, CD45RA and CD27 were sorted into four subsets. Both TRBC1 and TRBC2 were covered by a beta constant-region primer of two equimolar oligonucleotides. Ligated cDNA was amplified by four rounds of PCR with nested alpha and beta constant-region primers and SP2. TCRdb fed the UMI-ligation and nested PCR reads into MiXCR, producing one record per CDR3 protein. The profile shows tens of thousands of distinct CDR3 sequences, 9% of them singletons. The sequenced sample was naive CD8+ T cells from blood. The chain carries TRBV14 and TRBJ2-1; 11 nucleotides align to TRBD2. The receptor comes from a human donor in good health. The CDR3 DNA follows: TGTGCCAGCAGCCAATATCTGGGACTAGCGGCCTACAATGAGCAGTTCTTC. Translating it yields CASSQYLGLAAYNEQFF.